This passage covers 25 T cell receptor beta chains from one sample sequenced in a study of regulatory T cells in long-lasting Graves disease. Time point meaning: newly diagnosed GD, antithyroid drugs for less than 3 months. PBMCs were the source of the RNA used for TCR sequencing. According to the study, TCR beta libraries were built with iRepertoire HTBI primers and CDR3-region Arm-PCR. TCRdb ran MiXCR on the multiplex PCR reads and lists one entry per CDR3 protein. The sample carries approximately 300,000 distinct CDR3 sequences, 18% recorded once. The sample was peripheral blood mononuclear cells (PBMCs), taken at new diagnosis, from a patient treated with antithyroid drugs. These receptors were obtained from a female donor with Graves disease.

This clonotype appeared many times. The genes are TRBV11-3 and TRBJ2-6, with 8 positions matching TRBD1. Germline CDR1 and CDR2: SGHNT and YENEEA. The length of the CDR3 is 17 residues. V trimming: 5 bases; J trimming: 2 bases; junction bases outside the gene matches: 8. Here the CDR3 reads CASSPDRGWTGANVLTF. CDR3 DNA sequence: TGTGCCAGCAGCCCAGACAGGGGCTGGACTGGGGCCAACGTCCTGACTTTC. The variable domain in full, with the rest retrieved from reference TRBV11-3 and TRBJ2-6, is EAGVVQSPRYKIIEKKQPVAFWCNPISGHNTLYWYLQNLGQGPELLIRYENEEAVDDSQLPKDRFSAERLKGVDSTLKIQPAELGDSAVYLCASSPDRGWTGANVLTFGAGSRLTVL.

At least ten counts were recorded for this clonotype. This chain joins TRBV27 and TRBJ2-7; no clear D. The V and J ends lost 6 bases and 8 bases respectively, with 29 bases between them. The CDR3 is made up of 17 amino acids. Germline CDR1 is MNHEY and CDR2 is SMNVEV (reference sequence). The CDR3 reads CASSPSKVAADPLQQYF. For the CDR3, the DNA is TGTGCCAGCAGCCCCTCTAAGGTGGCGGCGGACCCCTTACAGCAGTACTTC.

V gene TRBV5-1 combines with J gene TRBJ2-1, with TRBD1 identical over 8 bases. V shed 4 bases and J 7 bases; nucleotides not matched to a gene: 4. There are 13 residues in the CDR3. The germline V gene has CDR1 SGHRS and CDR2 YFSETQ. CDR3: CASSPGQGNEQFF. Written as DNA, the CDR3 is TGCGCCAGCAGCCCCGGACAGGGAAATGAGCAGTTCTTC.

This clonotype has only a few counts. The V call is TRBV19, the J call TRBJ2-3; a possible D gene is TRBD2 (6 bases). CDR3 length: 16 residues. The ends were cut back, 4 bases at V and 0 bases at J, with 14 bases in the middle. Germline loops: CDR1 LNHDA, CDR2 SQIVND (reference sequence). The DNA for the CDR3 is TGTGCCAGTAGTAGCGGGACGGGAAAAAGCACAGATACGCAGTATTTT. It translates to CASSSGTGKSTDTQYF.

In this sample, this clonotype turned up many times. The chain couples TRBV18 to TRBJ1-1; 8 bases match TRBD1. J lost 4 bases, V lost 1 base, and 5 bases had no gene match. Germline CDR1 and CDR2: KGHSH and LQKENI. The CDR3 consists of 15 residues. The CDR3 spells CASSPQQGAVTEAFF. The CDR3, as DNA: TGTGCCAGCTCACCACAGCAGGGGGCAGTCACTGAAGCTTTCTTT.

About this clonotype itself: Since a much larger clone is just one base distant, this may be a read error. Here the CDR3 reads CASSTYRGTGEHERFF. In DNA, the CDR3 is TGTGCCAGCAGTACCTACCGCGGGACAGGGGAGCATGAGCGGTTCTTC. V usage is TRBV6-2 or TRBV6-3 and J usage is TRBJ2-1, with TRBD1 matching over 10 bases. Germline lookup yields CDR1 MNHEY and CDR2 SVGEGT. This CDR3 comprises 16 residues.

The rearrangement joins TRBV28 to TRBJ2-1; 13 nucleotides match TRBD2. In germline, CDR1 is MDHEN, CDR2 SYDVKM. This CDR3 has 13 residues. The junction had 6 bases not matched to a gene; V was cut back by 9 bases and J by 10 bases. The chain's CDR3 is CASNRLAGGEQFF. CDR3 in DNA: TGTGCCAGTAATAGACTAGCGGGAGGCGAGCAGTTCTTC. Combining the CDR3 with reference TRBV28 and TRBJ2-1 gives the whole variable domain DVKVTQSSRYLVKRTGEKVFLECVQDMDHENMFWYRQDPGLGLRLIYFSYDVKMKEKGDIPEGYSVSREKKERFSLILESASTNQTSMYLCASNRLAGGEQFFGPGTRLTVL.

This clonotype was picked up many times. The V and J genes are TRBV27 and TRBJ2-7, with TRBD2 as a possible D gene (6 bases). With 9 bases removed from V and 4 bases from J, the gap between germline ends came to 22 bases. CDR3 length: 15 amino acids. Germline V gene lookup returns CDR1 MNHEY and CDR2 SMNVEV (reference sequence). CDR3 DNA sequence: TGTGCCAGTTCGGGAAAGGCTAGCGTATTGTACGAGCAGTACTTC. Its translation: CASSGKASVLYEQYF.

This clonotype showed up just a few times. The V call is TRBV7-9, the J call TRBJ2-3, with D possibly being TRBD2 (6 bases). V lost 8 bases and J lost 3, with 18 bases in between. The CDR3 covers 15 residues. Germline CDR1 and CDR2: SEHNR and FQNEAQ (reference sequence). The DNA for the CDR3 is TGTGCCAGCGGTAACTTGCCGGGAGTGACAGATACGCAGTATTTT. Translated, it gives CASGNLPGVTDTQYF.

This clonotype was detected many times. The chain recombines TRBV3-1 with TRBJ1-1; D uncertain. There are 15 residues in the CDR3. Trimming took 8 bases from V and 3 from J, leaving 19 bases between them. Germline V CDR1 and CDR2: LGHDT, YNNKEL (reference sequence). The CDR3 DNA is TGTGCCAGCCAACCCCTAACGGCAAGCTACACTGAAGCTTTCTTT. Translating it yields CASQPLTASYTEAFF.

This clonotype has at least ten counts. This chain connects TRBV12-3 or TRBV12-4 to TRBJ1-5, with 10 bases that match TRBD1. After removal of 6 bases from V and 10 bases from J, the junction contained 9 bases not matched to a gene. This CDR3 is 14 amino acids long. CDR3 sequence reads: CASSLDRGKGPQHF. DNA for the CDR3: TGTGCCAGCAGCCTGGACAGGGGGAAGGGTCCCCAGCATTTT.

The CDR3 nucleotides read TGCAGTGCTCCCCTAGGGCGGGAGACCCGGGGGGTGAGAAACATTCAGTACTTC. Amino acid sequence: CSAPLGRETRGVRNIQYF. This chain joins TRBV20-1 and TRBJ2-4, with 7 nucleotides matching TRBD2. The CDR3 covers 18 residues. The trim removed 5 bases at V and 6 bases at J, leaving 22 bases unmatched. CDR1 is DFQATT, CDR2 SNEGSKA, per germline (reference sequence).

The rearrangement uses TRBV7-2 and TRBJ1-1; no clear D. Trimming cost V 5 bases and J 1 base, with 14 bases left between them. CDR3 length: 15 amino acids. The germline V gene encodes CDR1 SGHTA and CDR2 FQGNSA. CDR3 in DNA: TGTGCCAGCAGCCCGAAAGAGTGGGCGAACACTGAAGCTTTCTTT. It specifies CASSPKEWANTEAFF. The complete variable domain, with remaining parts taken from reference TRBV7-2 and TRBJ1-1, reads GAGVSQSPSNKVTEKGKDVELRCDPISGHTALYWYRQSLGQGLEFLIYFQGNSAPDKSGLPSDRFSAERTGGSVSTLTIQRTQQEDSAVYLCASSPKEWANTEAFFGQGTRLTVV.

There are a few counts of this clonotype. The chain uses TRBV19 and TRBJ1-6; 10 bases agree with TRBD1. This CDR3 is built from 15 residues. V gave up 7 bases and J gave up 9 bases; unmatched junction bases: 9. Per the germline V gene, CDR1 is LNHDA and CDR2 is SQIVND (reference sequence). The CDR3 reads CASTQGQGDFSPLHF. The DNA for the CDR3 is TGTGCCAGTACCCAAGGACAGGGGGATTTTTCACCCCTCCACTTT. The full variable domain, its missing parts supplied by reference TRBV19 and TRBJ1-6, is DGGITQSPKYLFRKEGQNVTLSCEQNLNHDAMYWYRQDPGQGLRLIYYSQIVNDFQKGDIAEGYSVSREKKESFPLTVTSAQKNPTAFYLCASTQGQGDFSPLHFGNGTRLTVT.

This clonotype was picked up many times. This chain links TRBV6-2 or TRBV6-3 with TRBJ2-7; no reliable D call. The germline V gene has CDR1 MNHEY and CDR2 SVGEGT. This CDR3 has 12 residues. V lost 0 bases and J lost 2, with 2 bases in between. The DNA of the CDR3 is TGTGCCAGCAGTTACTCGCCCTACGAGCAGTACTTC. Translated, it gives CASSYSPYEQYF.

This clonotype was counted many times. The chain uses TRBV12-3 or TRBV12-4 and TRBJ2-3, with 8 bases matching TRBD2. V was pared by 3 bases and J by 2 bases, with 10 bases of the junction left unmatched. CDR3 size: 17 residues. Here the CDR3 DNA reads TGTGCCAGCAGTTTCTCCCCCGGGGGGGGAATCACAGATACGCAGTATTTT. As protein: CASSFSPGGGITDTQYF.

The sample holds a few counts of this clonotype. The rearrangement links TRBV6-1 to TRBJ2-1, with D tentatively TRBD2 (6 bases). Trimming took 7 bases from V and 15 from J, leaving 16 bases between them. This CDR3 contains 11 residues. Germline V CDR1 and CDR2: MNHNS, SASEGT. CDR3 loop: CASTNGGTLFF. The CDR3 DNA sequence: TGTGCCAGCACTAATGGGGGGACCTTGTTCTTC.

This clonotype was counted at least ten times. The rearrangement links TRBV27 to TRBJ2-7; D is ambiguous. This CDR3 is built from 14 residues. The germline V gene encodes CDR1 MNHEY and CDR2 SMNVEV (reference sequence). Trimming cost V 0 bases and J 6 bases, with 12 bases left between them. CDR3 in DNA: TGTGCCAGCAGTTTATCAAGGGATCTTGGCGAGCAGTACTTC. It codes for CASSLSRDLGEQYF.

At least ten counts were recorded for this clonotype. The chain recombines TRBV10-3 with TRBJ2-7, with D perhaps matching TRBD1 or TRBD2 (5 bases each). Germline V gene data show CDR1 as ENHRY and CDR2 as SYGVKD. The CDR3 contains 13 residues. V was pared by 10 bases and J by 2 bases, with 15 bases between. The CDR3 DNA follows: TGTGCCACCGCCGGGACGGATACCTACGAGCAGTACTTC. It codes for CATAGTDTYEQYF.

The CDR3, as DNA: TGTGCCAGCAGTTACACGGGACTAGCGGGAGTGGTTGAGCAGTTCTTC. This encodes CASSYTGLAGVVEQFF. The chain combines TRBV6-9 with TRBJ2-1; 14 nucleotides line up with TRBD2. J was trimmed by 9 bases and V by 3 bases; bases with no gene match: 7. The length of the CDR3 is 16 residues. CDR1 and CDR2 from the germline V gene are MNHGY and SVAAGI.

This clonotype was counted at least ten times. The rearrangement links TRBV29-1 to TRBJ1-1, with D hard to call. CDR3 size: 10 residues. CDR1 is SQVTM, CDR2 ANQGSEA, per germline. Deletions cut 7 bases from V and 8 bases from J, with 11 bases between. The CDR3 loop is CSAKGLEAFF. The CDR3 region has the DNA TGCAGCGCGAAGGGCCTCGAAGCTTTCTTT.

The V call is TRBV11-2, the J call TRBJ2-7; D remains unclear. The CDR3 has 18 residues. In germline, CDR1 is SGHAT, CDR2 FQNNGV. The CDR3 nucleotides are TGTGCCAGCAGCTCCTTCCCGCAAACTCTGCCTTCCGCCTACGAGCGGTACGTC. This sequence encodes CASSSFPQTLPSAYERYV.

This clonotype was observed at least ten times. CDR3 amino acids: CASSRLPGGQFF. The CDR3 DNA is TGTGCCAGCAGCCGCCTGCCGGGGGGGCAGTTCTTC. This chain uses TRBV3-1 with TRBJ2-1, with 7 bases fitting TRBD2. The CDR3 consists of 12 residues. Germline-derived CDR1 and CDR2 are LGHDT and YNNKEL (reference sequence). V shed 4 bases and J 12 bases; nucleotides not matched to a gene: 6.

As for this clonotype: One junction end does not reproduce the germline sequence, and a read error may be involved. The chain has TRBV9 and TRBJ1-1; 7 positions agree with TRBD1. Looked up from germline, CDR1 is SGDLS and CDR2 is YYNGEE. The CDR3 length is 14 residues. The CDR3: CASSATGMGTETFF. CDR3 coding DNA: TGTGCCAGCAGCGCGACAGGGATGGGCACTGAAACTTTCTTT.

This rearrangement joins TRBV5-1 to TRBJ2-5; 9 bases align to TRBD2. Germline V lookup: CDR1 SGHRS, CDR2 YFSETQ. Unmatched junction bases numbered 3, after V lost 4 bases and J lost 5 bases. The CDR3 contains 13 residues. The chain's CDR3 is CASSQGLAETQYF. The CDR3 DNA reads TGCGCCAGCAGCCAAGGACTAGCGGAGACCCAGTACTTC.